Following are 9 T cell receptor beta chains from one sample sequenced in a study of regulatory T cells in long-lasting Graves disease. Time point denoted: newly diagnosed GD, antithyroid drugs for less than 3 months. PBMC RNA served as the TCR library source. Arm-PCR with iRepertoire HTBI primers amplified the CDR3 regions for these TCR beta libraries. TCRdb re-derived calls from the multiplex PCR reads in MiXCR, one entry per CDR3 protein. Of about 360,000 distinct CDR3 sequences in the sample, 15% to 20% were seen once. These data also formed part of another study, on T cells in Graves' hyperthyroidism and ophthalmopathy.

Sequenced material: peripheral blood mononuclear cells (PBMCs), taken at new diagnosis, from a patient treated with antithyroid drugs. The receptors were sampled from a woman between 18 and 30 years old with Graves disease.

The J gene is TRBJ1-4, the V gene TRBV12-3 or TRBV12-4; TRBD1 might be the D (6 bases). V was pared by 6 bases and J by 4 bases, with 15 bases between. There are 15 residues in the CDR3. The CDR3 DNA sequence: TGTGCCAGCAGACTGAATCGACAGGATAATGAAAAACTGTTTTTT. Protein sequence: CASRLNRQDNEKLFF.

This clonotype was counted between two and nine times. V is TRBV20-1 and J is TRBJ2-7, with D uncertain. The germline V gene encodes CDR1 DFQATT and CDR2 SNEGSKA (reference sequence). Trimming stripped 3 bases from V and 4 bases from J, with 13 bases between. The CDR3 extends over 13 amino acids. The CDR3 DNA reads as TGCAGTGCTAGGCCGAATATCCTATACGAGCAGTACTTC. Its protein product is CSARPNILYEQYF.

In this sample, this clonotype turned up many times. The chain couples TRBV12-3 or TRBV12-4 to TRBJ2-2; perhaps D is TRBD1 or TRBD2 (5 bases each). Trimming stripped 0 bases from V and 0 bases from J, with 11 bases between. CDR3 size: 17 residues. The CDR3 reads CASSLALGGSNTGELFF. CDR3 bases: TGTGCCAGCAGTTTAGCTCTTGGGGGATCGAACACCGGGGAGCTGTTTTTT.

This clonotype was counted at least ten times. The chain has TRBV2 and TRBJ2-2; TRBD2 is a possible D gene (5 bases). This CDR3 is 14 amino acids long. The V gene's germline CDR1 is SNHLY and CDR2 FYNNEI. V lost 8 bases, J lost 3 bases, and 13 bases lay in between. CDR3 loop: CASSVRGHTGELFF. CDR3 in DNA: TGTGCCAGCTCAGTGAGAGGGCACACCGGGGAGCTGTTTTTT.

The J gene is TRBJ2-3, the V gene TRBV24-1; D remains ambiguous. Germline V lookup: CDR1 KGHDR, CDR2 SFDVKD. The V end was cut by 6 bases, the J end by 1 base, with 10 bases between. This CDR3 contains 14 residues. The CDR3 protein is CATSFPGGTDTQYF. CDR3 nucleotides: TGTGCCACCAGTTTCCCCGGCGGCACAGATACGCAGTATTTT.

This clonotype was recorded many times. The chain joins TRBV30 to TRBJ2-2, with D unresolved. V shed 6 bases and J shed 0 bases, with 17 bases lying between them. This CDR3 is 16 amino acids long. The germline CDR1 and CDR2 sequences are GTSNPN and SVGIG (reference sequence). CDR3 sequence (DNA): TGTGCCTGCCCTCGTGGACGGGCAGCGAACACCGGGGAGCTGTTTTTT. This sequence encodes CACPRGRAANTGELFF.

This clonotype has more than one count but fewer than ten. The gene calls are TRBV27 and TRBJ1-5; 7 positions match TRBD1. Germline lookup yields CDR1 MNHEY and CDR2 SMNVEV (reference sequence). V shed 3 bases and J 2 bases; nucleotides not matched to a gene: 19. CDR3 length: 20 amino acids. The CDR3 sequence: CASSFHLDREEYDRNQPQHF. CDR3 bases: TGTGCCAGCAGTTTCCATCTCGACAGGGAGGAGTATGATCGCAATCAGCCCCAGCATTTT.

This clonotype came up many times. The chain recombines TRBV5-1 with TRBJ2-5, with D possibly being TRBD1 (5 bases). The V and J ends lost 0 bases and 4 bases respectively, with 13 bases between them. Germline loops: CDR1 SGHRS, CDR2 YFSETQ. The CDR3 totals 15 residues. The CDR3 nucleotides are TGCGCCAGCAGCTTGGGGGCAGGGTATCGAGAGACCCAGTACTTC. Residues: CASSLGAGYRETQYF. Filled out from reference TRBV5-1 and TRBJ2-5, the complete variable domain reads KAGVTQTPRYLIKTRGQQVTLSCSPISGHRSVSWYQQTPGQGLQFLFEYFSETQRNKGNFPGRFSGRQFSNSRSEMNVSTLELGDSALYLCASSLGAGYRETQYFGPGTRLLVL.

There are a few counts of this clonotype. This chain connects TRBV20-1 to TRBJ1-2; 7 bases are a match to TRBD1. Germline CDR1 DFQATT, CDR2 SNEGSKA (reference sequence). CDR3 length: 18 residues. Trimming at V came to 0 bases and at J to 8 bases, leaving 21 bases not matched to a gene. Here the CDR3 reads CSARDGRGRAFGFRGYTF. The CDR3 DNA reads TGCAGTGCTAGAGATGGAAGGGGGCGAGCGTTTGGTTTTCGGGGCTACACCTTC.